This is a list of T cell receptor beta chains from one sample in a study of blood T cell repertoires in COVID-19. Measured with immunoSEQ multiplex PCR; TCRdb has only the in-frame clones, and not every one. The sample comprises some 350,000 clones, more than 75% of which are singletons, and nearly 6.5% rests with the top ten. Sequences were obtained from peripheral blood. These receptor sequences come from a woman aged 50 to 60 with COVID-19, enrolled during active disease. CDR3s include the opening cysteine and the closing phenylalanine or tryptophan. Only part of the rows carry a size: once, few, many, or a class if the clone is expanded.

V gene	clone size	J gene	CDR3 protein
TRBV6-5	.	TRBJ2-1	CASSTGLIENEQFF
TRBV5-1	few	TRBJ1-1	CASSSGGLSPEAFF
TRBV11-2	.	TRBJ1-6	CASSRGQGVAPLHF
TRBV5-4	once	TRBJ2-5	CASSLPGTRSEETQYF
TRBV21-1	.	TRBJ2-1	CASSKIQASGRYNEQFF
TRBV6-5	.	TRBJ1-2	CASSYSMQEGYGYTF
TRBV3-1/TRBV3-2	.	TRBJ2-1	CASSQLATSGRANGANEQFF
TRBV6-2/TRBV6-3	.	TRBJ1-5	CASRYTGGSNQPQHF
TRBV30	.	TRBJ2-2	CAWSGTGNTGELFF
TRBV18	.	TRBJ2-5	CASSPRTEETQYF